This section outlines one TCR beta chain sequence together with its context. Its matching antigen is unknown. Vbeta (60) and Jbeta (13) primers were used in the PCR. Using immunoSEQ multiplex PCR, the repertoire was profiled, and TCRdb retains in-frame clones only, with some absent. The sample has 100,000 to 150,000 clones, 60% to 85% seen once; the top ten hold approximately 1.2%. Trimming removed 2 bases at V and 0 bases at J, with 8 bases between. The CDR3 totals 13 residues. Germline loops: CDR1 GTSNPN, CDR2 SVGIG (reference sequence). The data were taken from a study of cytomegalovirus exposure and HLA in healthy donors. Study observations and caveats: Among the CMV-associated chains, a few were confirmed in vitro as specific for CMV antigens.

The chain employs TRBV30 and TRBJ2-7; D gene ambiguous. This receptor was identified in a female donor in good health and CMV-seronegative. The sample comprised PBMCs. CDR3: CAWSQQVSYEQYF. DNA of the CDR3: TGTGCCTGGAGTCAGCAGGTCTCCTACGAGCAGTACTTC.